The sequence of this TCR beta chain was determined in a study of blood T cell repertoires in COVID-19. The protocol was immunoSEQ multiplex PCR, while the TCRdb copy is restricted to in-frame clones and leaves out a portion. This table has approximately 270,000 clones, roughly 88% appearing once. Cohorts were determined from participant-reported clinical history. The length of the CDR3 is 15 residues. Trimming at V came to 4 bases and at J to 1 base, leaving 7 bases not matched to a gene. Per the germline V gene, CDR1 is MGHRA and CDR2 is YSYEKL. The origin of this receptor is a young woman who had recovered from COVID-19. The chain links TRBV4-1 to TRBJ2-7; 7 bases fit TRBD1. The sequencing sample was made of PBMCs or T cells enriched from blood (not recorded which). In DNA, the CDR3 is TGCGCCAGCAGCCGAGCACAGGGGTCATCCTACGAGCAGTACTTC. It encodes CASSRAQGSSYEQYF.